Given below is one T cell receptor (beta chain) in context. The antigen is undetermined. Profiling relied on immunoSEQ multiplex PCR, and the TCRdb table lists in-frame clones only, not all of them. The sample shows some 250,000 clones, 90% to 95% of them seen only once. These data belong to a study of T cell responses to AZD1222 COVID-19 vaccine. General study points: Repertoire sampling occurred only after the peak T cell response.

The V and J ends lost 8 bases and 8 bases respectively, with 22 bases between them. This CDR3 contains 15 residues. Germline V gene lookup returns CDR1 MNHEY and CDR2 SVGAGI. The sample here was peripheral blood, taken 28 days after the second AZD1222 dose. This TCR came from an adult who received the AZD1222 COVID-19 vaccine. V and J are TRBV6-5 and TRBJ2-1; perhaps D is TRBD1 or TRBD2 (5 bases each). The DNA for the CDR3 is TGTGCCAGCCGGGGATTTCGGGAAGGGGTGGATGAGCAGTTCTTC. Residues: CASRGFREGVDEQFF.